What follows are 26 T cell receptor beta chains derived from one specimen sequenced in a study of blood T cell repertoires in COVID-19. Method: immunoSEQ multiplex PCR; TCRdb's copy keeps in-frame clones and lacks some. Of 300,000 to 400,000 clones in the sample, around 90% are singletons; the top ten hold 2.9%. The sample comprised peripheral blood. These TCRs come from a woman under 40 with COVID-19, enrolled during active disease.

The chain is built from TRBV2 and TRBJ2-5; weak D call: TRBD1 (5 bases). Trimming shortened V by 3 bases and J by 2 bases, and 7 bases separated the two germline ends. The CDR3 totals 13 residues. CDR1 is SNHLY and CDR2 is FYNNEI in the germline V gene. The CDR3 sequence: CASSEGLQETQYF. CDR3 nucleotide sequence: TGTGCCAGCAGTGAGGGGCTACAAGAGACCCAGTACTTC.

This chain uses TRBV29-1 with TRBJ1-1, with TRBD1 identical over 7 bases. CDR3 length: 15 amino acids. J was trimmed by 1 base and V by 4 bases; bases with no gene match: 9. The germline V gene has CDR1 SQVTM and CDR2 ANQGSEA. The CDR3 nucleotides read TGCAGCGTTGTGGGGTACAGGGGACCGAACACTGAAGCTTTCTTT. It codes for CSVVGYRGPNTEAFF.

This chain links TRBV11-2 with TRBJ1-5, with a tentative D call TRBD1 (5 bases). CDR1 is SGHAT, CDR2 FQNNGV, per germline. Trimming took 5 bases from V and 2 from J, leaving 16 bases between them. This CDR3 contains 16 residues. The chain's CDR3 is CASSVRRGWGNQPQHF. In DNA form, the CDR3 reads TGTGCCAGCAGCGTACGGAGGGGCTGGGGCAATCAGCCCCAGCATTTT.

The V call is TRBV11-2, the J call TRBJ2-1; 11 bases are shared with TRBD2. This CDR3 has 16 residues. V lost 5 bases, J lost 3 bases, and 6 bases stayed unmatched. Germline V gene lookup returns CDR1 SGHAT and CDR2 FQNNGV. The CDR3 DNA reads TGTGCCAGCAGCATCACTAGCGGGAGTTACTACAATGAGCAGTTCTTC. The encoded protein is CASSITSGSYYNEQFF.

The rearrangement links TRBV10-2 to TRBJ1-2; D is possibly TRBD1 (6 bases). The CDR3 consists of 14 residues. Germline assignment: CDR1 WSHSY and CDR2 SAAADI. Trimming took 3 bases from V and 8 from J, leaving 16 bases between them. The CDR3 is CASSDPYRASGYTF. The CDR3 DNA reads TGCGCCAGCAGTGACCCCTACAGGGCGAGCGGCTACACCTTC.

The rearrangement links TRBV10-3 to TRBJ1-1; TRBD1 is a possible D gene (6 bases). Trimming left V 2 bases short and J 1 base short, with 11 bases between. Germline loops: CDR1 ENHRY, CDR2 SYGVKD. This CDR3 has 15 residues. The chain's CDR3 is CAISETGRANTEAFF. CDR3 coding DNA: TGTGCCATCAGTGAGACAGGGAGGGCGAACACTGAAGCTTTCTTT.

DNA for the CDR3: TGTGCCAGTAGTATACAGGGGGGTGACAATCAGCCCCAGCATTTT. Translation: CASSIQGGDNQPQHF. The rearrangement uses TRBV19 and TRBJ1-5; 7 bases are a match to TRBD1. This CDR3 comprises 15 residues. V dropped 2 bases and J dropped 3; count of bases not matched to a gene: 4. Germline V gene lookup returns CDR1 LNHDA and CDR2 SQIVND (reference sequence).

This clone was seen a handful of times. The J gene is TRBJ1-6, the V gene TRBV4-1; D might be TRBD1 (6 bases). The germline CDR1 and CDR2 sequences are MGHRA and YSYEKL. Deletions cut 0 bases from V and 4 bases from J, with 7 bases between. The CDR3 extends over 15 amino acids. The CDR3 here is CASSQDQGYNSPLHF. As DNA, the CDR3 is TGCGCCAGCAGCCAAGATCAGGGGTATAATTCACCCCTCCACTTT.

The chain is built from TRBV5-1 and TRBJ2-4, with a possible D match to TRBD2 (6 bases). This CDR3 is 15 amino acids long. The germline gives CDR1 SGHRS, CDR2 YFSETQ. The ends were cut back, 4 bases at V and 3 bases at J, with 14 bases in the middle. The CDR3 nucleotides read TGCGCCAGCAGCACCCGCGGGGACGGCAAAAACATTCAGTACTTC. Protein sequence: CASSTRGDGKNIQYF.

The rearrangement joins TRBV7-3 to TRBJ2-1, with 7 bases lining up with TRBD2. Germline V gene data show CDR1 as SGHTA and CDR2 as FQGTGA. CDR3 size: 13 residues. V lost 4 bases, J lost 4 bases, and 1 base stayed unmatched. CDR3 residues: CASSSREYNEQFF. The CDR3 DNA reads TGTGCCAGCAGCTCGCGGGAGTACAATGAGCAGTTCTTC.

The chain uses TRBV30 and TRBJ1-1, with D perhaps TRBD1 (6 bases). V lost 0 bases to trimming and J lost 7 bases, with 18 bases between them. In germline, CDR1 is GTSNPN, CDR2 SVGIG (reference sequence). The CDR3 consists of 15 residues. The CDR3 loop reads CAWSVLSGDGGEAFF. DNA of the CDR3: TGTGCCTGGAGTGTACTGTCAGGGGATGGGGGTGAAGCTTTCTTT.

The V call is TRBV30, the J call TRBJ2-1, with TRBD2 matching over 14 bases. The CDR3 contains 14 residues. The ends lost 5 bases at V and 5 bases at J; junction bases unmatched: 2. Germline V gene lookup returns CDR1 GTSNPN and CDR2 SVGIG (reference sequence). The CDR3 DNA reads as TGTGCCTGGGGACTAGCGGGGGGAAACAATGAGCAGTTCTTC. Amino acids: CAWGLAGGNNEQFF.

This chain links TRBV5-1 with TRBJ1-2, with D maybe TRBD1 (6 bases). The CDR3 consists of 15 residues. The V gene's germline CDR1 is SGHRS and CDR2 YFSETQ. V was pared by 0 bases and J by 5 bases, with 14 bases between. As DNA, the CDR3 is TGCGCCAGCAGCTTGGCTGGGACACCCAGTTATGGCTACACCTTC. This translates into CASSLAGTPSYGYTF. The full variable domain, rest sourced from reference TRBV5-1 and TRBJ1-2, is KAGVTQTPRYLIKTRGQQVTLSCSPISGHRSVSWYQQTPGQGLQFLFEYFSETQRNKGNFPGRFSGRQFSNSRSEMNVSTLELGDSALYLCASSLAGTPSYGYTFGSGTRLTVV.

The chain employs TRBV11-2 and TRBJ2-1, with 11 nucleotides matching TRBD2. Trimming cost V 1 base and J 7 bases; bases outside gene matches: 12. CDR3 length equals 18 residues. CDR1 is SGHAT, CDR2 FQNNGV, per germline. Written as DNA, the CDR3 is TGTGCCAGCAGCTTAGCATTAGGGAGGGGACTAGCGGCGAATGAGCAGTTCTTC. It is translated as CASSLALGRGLAANEQFF.

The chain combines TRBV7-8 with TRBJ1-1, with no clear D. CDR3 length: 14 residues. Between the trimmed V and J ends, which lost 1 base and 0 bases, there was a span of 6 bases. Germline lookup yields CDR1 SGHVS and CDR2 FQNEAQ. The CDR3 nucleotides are TGTGCCAGCAGCTTAGATCGGTTGAACACTGAAGCTTTCTTT. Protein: CASSLDRLNTEAFF.

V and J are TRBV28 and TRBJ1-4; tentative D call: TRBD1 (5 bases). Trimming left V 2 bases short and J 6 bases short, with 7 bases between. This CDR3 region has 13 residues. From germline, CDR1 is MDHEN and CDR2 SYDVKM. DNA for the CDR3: TGTGCCAGCAGTTTACGACAGTATGAAAAACTGTTTTTT. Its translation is CASSLRQYEKLFF. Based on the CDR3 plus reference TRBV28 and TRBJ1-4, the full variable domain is DVKVTQSSRYLVKRTGEKVFLECVQDMDHENMFWYRQDPGLGLRLIYFSYDVKMKEKGDIPEGYSVSREKKERFSLILESASTNQTSMYLCASSLRQYEKLFFGSGTQLSVL.

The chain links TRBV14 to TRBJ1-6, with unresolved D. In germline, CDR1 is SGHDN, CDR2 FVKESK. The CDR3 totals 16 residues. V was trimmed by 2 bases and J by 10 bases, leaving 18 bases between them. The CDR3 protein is CASSQNLGGSGSPLHF. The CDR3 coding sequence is TGTGCCAGCAGCCAAAATCTCGGCGGTTCTGGCTCACCCCTCCACTTT.

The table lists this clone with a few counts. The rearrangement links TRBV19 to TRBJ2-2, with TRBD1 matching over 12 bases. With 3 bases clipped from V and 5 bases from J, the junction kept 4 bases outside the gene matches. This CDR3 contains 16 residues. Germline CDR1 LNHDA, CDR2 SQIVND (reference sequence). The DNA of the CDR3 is TGTGCCAGTAGTATGGGACAGGGGGCCGGAACCGGGGAGCTGTTTTTT. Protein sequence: CASSMGQGAGTGELFF. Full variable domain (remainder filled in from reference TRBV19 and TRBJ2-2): DGGITQSPKYLFRKEGQNVTLSCEQNLNHDAMYWYRQDPGQGLRLIYYSQIVNDFQKGDIAEGYSVSREKKESFPLTVTSAQKNPTAFYLCASSMGQGAGTGELFFGEGSRLTVL.

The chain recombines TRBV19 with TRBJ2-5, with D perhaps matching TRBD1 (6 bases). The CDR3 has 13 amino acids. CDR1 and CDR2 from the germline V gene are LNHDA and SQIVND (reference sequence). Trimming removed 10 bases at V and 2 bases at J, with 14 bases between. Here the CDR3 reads CATNTGRQETQYF. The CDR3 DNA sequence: TGTGCCACAAATACAGGGAGACAAGAGACCCAGTACTTC.

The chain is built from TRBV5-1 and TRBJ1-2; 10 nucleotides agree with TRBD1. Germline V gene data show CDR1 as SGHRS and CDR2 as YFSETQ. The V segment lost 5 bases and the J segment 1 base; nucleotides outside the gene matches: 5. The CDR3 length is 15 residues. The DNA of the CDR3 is TGCGCCAGCAGAGGGGACAGGGGATATAACTATGGCTACACCTTC. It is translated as CASRGDRGYNYGYTF.

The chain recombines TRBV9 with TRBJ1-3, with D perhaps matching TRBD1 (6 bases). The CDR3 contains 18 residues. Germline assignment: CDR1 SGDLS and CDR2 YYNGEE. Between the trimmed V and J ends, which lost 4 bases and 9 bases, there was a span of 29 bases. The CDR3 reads CASSPKDGSGAKGVTIYF. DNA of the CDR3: TGTGCCAGCAGCCCGAAGGACGGGTCAGGGGCTAAAGGAGTCACCATATATTTT. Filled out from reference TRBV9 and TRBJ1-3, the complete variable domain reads DSGVTQTPKHLITATGQRVTLRCSPRSGDLSVYWYQQSLDQGLQFLIQYYNGEERAKGNILERFSAQQFPDLHSELNLSSLELGDSALYFCASSPKDGSGAKGVTIYFGEGSWLTVV.

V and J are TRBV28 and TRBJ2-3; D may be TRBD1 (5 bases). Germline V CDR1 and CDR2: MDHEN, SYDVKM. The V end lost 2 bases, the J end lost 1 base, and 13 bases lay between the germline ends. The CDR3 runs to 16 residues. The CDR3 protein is CASSLDGAGGTDTQYF. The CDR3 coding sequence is TGTGCCAGCAGTTTAGATGGGGCAGGCGGCACAGATACGCAGTATTTT.

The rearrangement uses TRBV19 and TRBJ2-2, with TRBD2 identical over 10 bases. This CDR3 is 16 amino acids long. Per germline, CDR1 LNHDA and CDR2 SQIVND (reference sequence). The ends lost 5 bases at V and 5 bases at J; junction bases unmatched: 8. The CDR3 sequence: CASSLLASGSTGELFF. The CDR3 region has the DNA TGTGCCAGTAGTTTATTGGCTAGCGGGAGTACCGGGGAGCTGTTTTTT.

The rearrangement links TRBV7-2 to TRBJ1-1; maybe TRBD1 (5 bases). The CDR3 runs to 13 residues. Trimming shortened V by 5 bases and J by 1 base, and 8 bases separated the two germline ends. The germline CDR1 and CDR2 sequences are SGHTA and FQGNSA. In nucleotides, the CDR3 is TGTGCCAGCAGCCAGGGAGGGAACACTGAAGCTTTCTTT. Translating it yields CASSQGGNTEAFF.

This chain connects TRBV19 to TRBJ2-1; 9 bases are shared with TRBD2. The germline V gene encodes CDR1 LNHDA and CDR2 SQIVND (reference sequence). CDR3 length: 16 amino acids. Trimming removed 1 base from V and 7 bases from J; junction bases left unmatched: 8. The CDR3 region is CASSIGGTSRINEQFF. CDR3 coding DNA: TGTGCCAGTAGTATAGGGGGGACTAGCAGAATAAATGAGCAGTTCTTC.

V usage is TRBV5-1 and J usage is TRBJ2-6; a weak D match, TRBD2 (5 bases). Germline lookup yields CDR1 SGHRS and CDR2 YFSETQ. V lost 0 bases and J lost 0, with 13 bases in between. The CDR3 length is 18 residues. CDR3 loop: CASSLETTTSSGANVLTF. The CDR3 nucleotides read TGCGCCAGCAGCTTGGAGACGACTACGAGCTCTGGGGCCAACGTCCTGACTTTC.